The clone carrying this T cell receptor (beta chain) was found a few times. This specimen comes from a study of blood T cells in healthy people across ages. Alongside a J-beta primer mix, a sample-barcoded 5' primer served in a second PCR lasting roughly 7 to 12 cycles. TCRdb re-called the 5' RACE reads through MiXCR, storing one row per CDR3 protein. The sample lists about 800,000 distinct CDR3 sequences; roughly 25% were seen once. The same data also contributed to another study, on T cells of mothers and their children.

The TCR originated in a boy younger than 18 in good health. Sequenced material: blood.

The CDR3 sequence is CSAGNSNYGYTF. CDR3 coding DNA: TGCAGTGCTGGGAATTCTAACTATGGCTACACCTTC. This chain links TRBV20-1 with TRBJ1-2; unclear D gene. Germline V gene sequence: CDR1 DFQATT, CDR2 SNEGSKA (reference sequence). The CDR3 is 12 residues long. Trimming pared 5 bases from V and 0 bases from J, leaving 7 bases between.